The table lists the clone carrying this T cell receptor beta chain with a few counts. What it recognizes is unknown. The entry originates in a study of T-cell memory formation after mild COVID-19. General study points: Contracting CD8+ clones were enriched in EMRA, CD4+ mainly in CM and EM.

The CDR3 extends over 17 amino acids. J gave up 2 bases and V 1 base, and 7 bases lay outside the gene matches. CDR1 SGHRS and CDR2 YFSETQ come from the germline V gene. TCRdb re-called the 5' RACE reads with MiXCR, one entry per CDR3 protein. The sample has hundreds of thousands of distinct CDR3 sequences, approximately 29% seen once. This TCR came from an adult woman who had mild COVID-19 (a few samples of this study predate the infection). Cell type and time point are not known. The sample was PBMCs or a T cell subset sorted from them (not recorded which). The chain employs TRBV5-1 and TRBJ2-3; 10 bases agree with TRBD2. CDR3 sequence: CASSLFIGTSDTDTQYF. In DNA form, the CDR3 reads TGCGCCAGCAGCTTGTTTATCGGGACTAGCGACACAGATACGCAGTATTTT.